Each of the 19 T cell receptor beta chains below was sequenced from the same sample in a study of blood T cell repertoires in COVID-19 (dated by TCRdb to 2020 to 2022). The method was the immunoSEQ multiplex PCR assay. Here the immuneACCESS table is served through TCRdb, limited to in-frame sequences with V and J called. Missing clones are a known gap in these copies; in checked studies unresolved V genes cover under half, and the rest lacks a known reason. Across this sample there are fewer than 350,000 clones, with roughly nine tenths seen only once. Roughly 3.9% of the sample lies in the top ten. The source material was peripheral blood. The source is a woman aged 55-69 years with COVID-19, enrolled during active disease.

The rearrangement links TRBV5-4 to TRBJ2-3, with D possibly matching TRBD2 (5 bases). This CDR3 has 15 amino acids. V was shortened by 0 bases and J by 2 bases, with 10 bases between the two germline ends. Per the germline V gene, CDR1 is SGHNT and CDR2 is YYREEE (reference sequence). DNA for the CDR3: TGTGCCAGCAGCTTGGACGGAGGACCCACAGATACGCAGTATTTT. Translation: CASSLDGGPTDTQYF.

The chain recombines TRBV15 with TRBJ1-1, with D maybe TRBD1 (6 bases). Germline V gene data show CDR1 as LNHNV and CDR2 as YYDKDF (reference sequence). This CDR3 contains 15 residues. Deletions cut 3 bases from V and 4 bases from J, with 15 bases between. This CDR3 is CATSSGGLGSTEAFF. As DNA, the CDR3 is TGTGCCACCAGCAGTGGGGGCCTGGGGAGCACTGAAGCTTTCTTT. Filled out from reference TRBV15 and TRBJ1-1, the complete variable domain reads DAMVIQNPRYQVTQFGKPVTLSCSQTLNHNVMYWYQQKSSQAPKLLFHYYDKDFNNEADTPDNFQSRRPNTSFCFLDIRSPGLGDTAMYLCATSSGGLGSTEAFFGQGTRLTVV.

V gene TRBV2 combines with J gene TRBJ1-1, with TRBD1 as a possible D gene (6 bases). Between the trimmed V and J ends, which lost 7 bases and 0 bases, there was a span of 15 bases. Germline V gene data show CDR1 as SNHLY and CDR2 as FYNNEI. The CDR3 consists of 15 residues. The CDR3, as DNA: TGTGCCAGCACTCCTGCAGGGGTGGTGAACACTGAAGCTTTCTTT. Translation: CASTPAGVVNTEAFF.

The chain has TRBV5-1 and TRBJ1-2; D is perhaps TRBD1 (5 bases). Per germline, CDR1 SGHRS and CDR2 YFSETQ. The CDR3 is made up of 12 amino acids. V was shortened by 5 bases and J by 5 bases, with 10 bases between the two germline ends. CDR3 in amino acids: CASSNGGYGYTF. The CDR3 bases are TGCGCCAGCAGTAACGGGGGATATGGCTACACCTTC.

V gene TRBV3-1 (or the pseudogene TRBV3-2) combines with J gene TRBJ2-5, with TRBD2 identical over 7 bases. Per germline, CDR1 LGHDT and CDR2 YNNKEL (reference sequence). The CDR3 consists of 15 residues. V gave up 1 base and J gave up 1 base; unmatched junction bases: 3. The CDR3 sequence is CASSQGLAGQETQYF. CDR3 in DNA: TGTGCCAGCAGCCAAGGACTAGCAGGCCAAGAGACCCAGTACTTC.

The DNA for the CDR3 is TGCGCCAGCAGCTTGACTCTGAGCTATGGCTACACCTTC. Its protein product is CASSLTLSYGYTF. V usage is TRBV5-1 and J usage is TRBJ1-2; D is undetermined. The CDR3 covers 13 residues. V lost 1 base to trimming and J lost 4 bases, with 8 bases between them. Germline lookup yields CDR1 SGHRS and CDR2 YFSETQ.

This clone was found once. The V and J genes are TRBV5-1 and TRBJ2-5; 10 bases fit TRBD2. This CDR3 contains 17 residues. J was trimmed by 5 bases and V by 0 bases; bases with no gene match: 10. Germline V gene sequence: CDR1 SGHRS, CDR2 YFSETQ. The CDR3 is CASSLAPSGGARETQYF. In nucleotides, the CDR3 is TGCGCCAGCAGCTTGGCCCCGAGCGGGGGGGCGAGGGAGACCCAGTACTTC.

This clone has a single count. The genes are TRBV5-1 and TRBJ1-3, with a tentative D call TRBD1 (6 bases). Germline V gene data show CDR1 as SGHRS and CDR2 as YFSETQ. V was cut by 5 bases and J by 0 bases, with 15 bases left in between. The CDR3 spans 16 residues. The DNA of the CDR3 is TGCGCCAGCAGTTCGAACAGGGCAAGCTCTGGAAACACCATATATTTT. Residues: CASSSNRASSGNTIYF. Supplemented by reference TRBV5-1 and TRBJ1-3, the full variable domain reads KAGVTQTPRYLIKTRGQQVTLSCSPISGHRSVSWYQQTPGQGLQFLFEYFSETQRNKGNFPGRFSGRQFSNSRSEMNVSTLELGDSALYLCASSSNRASSGNTIYFGEGSWLTVV.

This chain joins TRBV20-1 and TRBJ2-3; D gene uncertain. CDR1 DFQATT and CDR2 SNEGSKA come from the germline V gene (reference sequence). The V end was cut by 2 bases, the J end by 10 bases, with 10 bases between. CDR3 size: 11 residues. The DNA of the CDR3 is TGCAGTGCTAGAATTGGCATTCCGCAGTATTTT. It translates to CSARIGIPQYF.

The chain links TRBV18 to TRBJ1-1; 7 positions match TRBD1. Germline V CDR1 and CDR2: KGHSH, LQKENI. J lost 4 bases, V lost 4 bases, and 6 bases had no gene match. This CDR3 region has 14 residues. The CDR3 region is CASSQRDSITEAFF. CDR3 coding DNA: TGTGCCAGCTCACAAAGGGACAGCATCACTGAAGCTTTCTTT.

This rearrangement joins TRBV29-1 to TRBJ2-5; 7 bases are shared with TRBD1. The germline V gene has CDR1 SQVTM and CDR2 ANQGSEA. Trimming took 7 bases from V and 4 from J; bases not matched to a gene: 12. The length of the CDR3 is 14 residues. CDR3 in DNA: TGCAGCGGGGCCGGGAACAGGGGTAGAGAGACCCAGTACTTC. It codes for CSGAGNRGRETQYF. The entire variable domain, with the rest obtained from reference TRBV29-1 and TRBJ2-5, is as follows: SAVISQKPSRDICQRGTSLTIQCQVDSQVTMMFWYRQQPGQSLTLIATANQGSEATYESGFVIDKFPISRPNLTFSTLTVSNMSPEDSSIYLCSGAGNRGRETQYFGPGTRLLVL.

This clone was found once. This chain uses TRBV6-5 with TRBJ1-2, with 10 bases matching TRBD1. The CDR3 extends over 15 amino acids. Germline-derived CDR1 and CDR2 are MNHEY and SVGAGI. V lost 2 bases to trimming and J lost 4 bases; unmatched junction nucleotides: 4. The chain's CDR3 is CASSYPTGGFYGYTF. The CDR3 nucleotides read TGTGCCAGCAGTTACCCGACAGGGGGCTTCTATGGCTACACCTTC.

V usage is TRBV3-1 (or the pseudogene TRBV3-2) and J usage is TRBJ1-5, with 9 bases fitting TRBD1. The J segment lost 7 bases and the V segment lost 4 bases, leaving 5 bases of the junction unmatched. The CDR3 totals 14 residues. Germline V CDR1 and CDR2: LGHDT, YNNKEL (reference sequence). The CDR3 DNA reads TGTGCCAGCAGCCTCGGGACAGGGAGCCAGCCCCAGCATTTT. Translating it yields CASSLGTGSQPQHF.

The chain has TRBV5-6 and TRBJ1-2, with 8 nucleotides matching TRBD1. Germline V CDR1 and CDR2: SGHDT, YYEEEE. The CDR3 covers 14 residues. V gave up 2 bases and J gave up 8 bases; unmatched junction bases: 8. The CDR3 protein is CASSLSRGLQGYTF. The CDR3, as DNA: TGTGCCAGCAGCTTATCCAGGGGGCTACAGGGCTACACCTTC.

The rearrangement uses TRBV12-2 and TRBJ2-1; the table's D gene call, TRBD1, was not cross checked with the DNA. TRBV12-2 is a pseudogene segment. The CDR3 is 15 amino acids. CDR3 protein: CASHQAGFPYNEQFF. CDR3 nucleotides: TGTGCAAGTCACCAAGCAGGGTTCCCCTACAATGAGCAGTTCTTC.

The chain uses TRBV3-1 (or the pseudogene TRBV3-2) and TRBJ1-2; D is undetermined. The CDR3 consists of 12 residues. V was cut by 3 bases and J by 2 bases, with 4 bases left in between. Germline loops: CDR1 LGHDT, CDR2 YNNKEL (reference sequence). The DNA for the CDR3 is TGTGCCAGCAGCCACTTGAACTATGGCTACACCTTC. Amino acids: CASSHLNYGYTF.

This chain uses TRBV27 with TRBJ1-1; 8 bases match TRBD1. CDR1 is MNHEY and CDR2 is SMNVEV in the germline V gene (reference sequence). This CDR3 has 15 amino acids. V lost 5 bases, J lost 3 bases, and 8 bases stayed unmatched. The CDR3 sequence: CASSLRRQGYTEAFF. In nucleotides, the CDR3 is TGTGCCAGCAGTCTCCGGCGACAGGGGTACACTGAAGCTTTCTTT.

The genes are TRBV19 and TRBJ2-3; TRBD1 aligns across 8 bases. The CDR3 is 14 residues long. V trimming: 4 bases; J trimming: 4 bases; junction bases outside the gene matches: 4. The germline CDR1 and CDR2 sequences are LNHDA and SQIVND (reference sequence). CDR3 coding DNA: TGTGCCAGTAGTAAACAGGGGGGAGCAGATACGCAGTATTTT. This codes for CASSKQGGADTQYF.

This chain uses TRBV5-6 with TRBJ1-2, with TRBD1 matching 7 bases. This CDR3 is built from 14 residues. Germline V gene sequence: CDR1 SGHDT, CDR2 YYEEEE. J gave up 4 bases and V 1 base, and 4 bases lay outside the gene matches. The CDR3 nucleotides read TGTGCCAGCAGCTTGTGGGACAGAGGCTATGGCTACACCTTC. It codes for CASSLWDRGYGYTF.